This T cell receptor (beta chain) comes out of a study of cytomegalovirus exposure and HLA in healthy donors. The wider study: The 110 or so validation repertoires were produced on the same platform as the approximately 620 repertoires of the first cohort. This was reported in a later analysis.

Germline CDR1 and CDR2: SGHAT and FQNNGV. This CDR3 comprises 14 residues. The ends were cut back, 5 bases at V and 10 bases at J, with 18 bases in the middle. Overall study findings and caveats: Subsequent analysis showed first-cohort TCR clusters tending to co-occur in 120 validation repertoires. Reports credit the classifier with highly specific, highly sensitive diagnosis of cytomegalovirus status.

Notes on this clone: Its antigen is undetermined.

Sequenced by immunoSEQ multiplex PCR; TCRdb stores in-frame clones only, minus some. The table lists about 170,000 clones, nearly 90% of them singletons. The sequence was collected from a man between 18 and 35 years old in good health and CMV-seropositive. The rearrangement uses TRBV11-2 and TRBJ2-1, with a tentative D call TRBD1 (6 bases). Sequenced material: PBMCs. The CDR3 coding sequence is TGTGCCAGCAGCAACGGACAGCCACAAACCGAGCAGTTCTTC. It specifies CASSNGQPQTEQFF.